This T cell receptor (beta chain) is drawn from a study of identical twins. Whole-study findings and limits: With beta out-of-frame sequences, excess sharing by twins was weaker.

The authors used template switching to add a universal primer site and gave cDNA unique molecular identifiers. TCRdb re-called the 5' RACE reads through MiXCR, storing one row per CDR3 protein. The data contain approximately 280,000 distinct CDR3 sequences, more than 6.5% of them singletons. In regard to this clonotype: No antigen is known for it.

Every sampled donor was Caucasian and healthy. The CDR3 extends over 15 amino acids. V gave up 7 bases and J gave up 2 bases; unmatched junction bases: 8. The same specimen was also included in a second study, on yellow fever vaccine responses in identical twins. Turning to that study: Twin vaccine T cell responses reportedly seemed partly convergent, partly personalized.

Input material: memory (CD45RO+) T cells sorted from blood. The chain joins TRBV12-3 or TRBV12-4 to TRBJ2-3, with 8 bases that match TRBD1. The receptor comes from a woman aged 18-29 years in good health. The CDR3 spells CASTPDRDFTDTQYF. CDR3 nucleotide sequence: TGTGCCAGCACCCCGGACAGGGATTTCACAGATACGCAGTATTTT.